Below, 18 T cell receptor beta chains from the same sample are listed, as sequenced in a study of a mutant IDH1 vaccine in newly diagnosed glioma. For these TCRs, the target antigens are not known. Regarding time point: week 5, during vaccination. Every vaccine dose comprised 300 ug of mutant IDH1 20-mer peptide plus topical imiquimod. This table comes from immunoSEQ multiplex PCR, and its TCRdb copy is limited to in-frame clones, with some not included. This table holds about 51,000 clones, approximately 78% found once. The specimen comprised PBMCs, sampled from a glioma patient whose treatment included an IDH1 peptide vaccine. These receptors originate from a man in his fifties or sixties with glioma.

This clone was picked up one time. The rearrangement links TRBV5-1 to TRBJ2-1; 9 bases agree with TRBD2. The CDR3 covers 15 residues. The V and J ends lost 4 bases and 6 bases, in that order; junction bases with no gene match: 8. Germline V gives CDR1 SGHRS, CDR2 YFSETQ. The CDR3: CASSQLAGEGNEQFF. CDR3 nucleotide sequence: TGCGCCAGCAGCCAGTTAGCGGGGGAGGGCAATGAGCAGTTCTTC.

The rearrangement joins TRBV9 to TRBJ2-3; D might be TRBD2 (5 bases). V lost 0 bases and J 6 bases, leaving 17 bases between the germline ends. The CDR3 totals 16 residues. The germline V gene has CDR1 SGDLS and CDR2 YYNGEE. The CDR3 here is CASSVAPTGSRDTQYF. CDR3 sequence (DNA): TGTGCCAGCAGCGTAGCTCCAACGGGGTCGAGGGATACGCAGTATTTT.

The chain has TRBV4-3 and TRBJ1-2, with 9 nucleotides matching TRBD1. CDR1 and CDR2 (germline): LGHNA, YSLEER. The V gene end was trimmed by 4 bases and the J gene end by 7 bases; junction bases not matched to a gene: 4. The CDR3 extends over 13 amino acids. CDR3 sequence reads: CASSRGTGFGYTF. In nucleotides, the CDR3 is TGCGCCAGCAGCCGCGGGACAGGGTTTGGCTACACCTTC.

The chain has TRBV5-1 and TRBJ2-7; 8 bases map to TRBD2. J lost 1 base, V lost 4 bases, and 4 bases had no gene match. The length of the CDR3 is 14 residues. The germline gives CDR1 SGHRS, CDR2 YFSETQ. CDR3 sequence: CASSTGGASYEQYF. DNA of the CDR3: TGCGCCAGCAGCACCGGGGGGGCGTCCTACGAGCAGTACTTC. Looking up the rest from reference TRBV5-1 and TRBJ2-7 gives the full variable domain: KAGVTQTPRYLIKTRGQQVTLSCSPISGHRSVSWYQQTPGQGLQFLFEYFSETQRNKGNFPGRFSGRQFSNSRSEMNVSTLELGDSALYLCASSTGGASYEQYFGPGTRLTVT.

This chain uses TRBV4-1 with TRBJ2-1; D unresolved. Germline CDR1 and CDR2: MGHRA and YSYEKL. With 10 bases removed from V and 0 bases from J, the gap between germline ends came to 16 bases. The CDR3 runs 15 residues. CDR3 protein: CATSMGLDSYNEQFF. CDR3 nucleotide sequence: TGCGCCACTTCAATGGGCCTTGACTCCTACAATGAGCAGTTCTTC.

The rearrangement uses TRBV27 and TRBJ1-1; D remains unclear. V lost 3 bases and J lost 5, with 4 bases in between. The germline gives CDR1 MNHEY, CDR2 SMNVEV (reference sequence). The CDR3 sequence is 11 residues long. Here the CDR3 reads CASSFGTEAFF. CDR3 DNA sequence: TGTGCCAGCAGTTTTGGGACTGAAGCTTTCTTT.

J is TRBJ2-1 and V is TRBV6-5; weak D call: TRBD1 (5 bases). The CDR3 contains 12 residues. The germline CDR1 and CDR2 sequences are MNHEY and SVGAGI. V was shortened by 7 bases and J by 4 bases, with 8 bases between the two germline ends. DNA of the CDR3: TGTGCCAGCAACCAGGGTTACAATGAGCAGTTCTTC. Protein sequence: CASNQGYNEQFF.

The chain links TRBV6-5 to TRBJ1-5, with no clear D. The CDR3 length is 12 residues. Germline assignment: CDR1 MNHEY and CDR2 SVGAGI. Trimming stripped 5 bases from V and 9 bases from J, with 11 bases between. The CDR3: CASSPESGPQHF. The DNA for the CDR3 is TGTGCCAGCAGTCCCGAGTCGGGGCCCCAGCATTTT.

CDR3 sequence (DNA): TGTGCCAGCAGAAGGGGGGAGACCCAGTACTTC. It codes for CASRRGETQYF. This chain uses TRBV6-6 with TRBJ2-5, with a weak D call TRBD1 (6 bases). V was clipped by 6 bases and J by 5 bases, with 7 bases between them. The germline CDR1 and CDR2 sequences are MNHNY and SVGAGI (reference sequence). CDR3 length: 11 amino acids.

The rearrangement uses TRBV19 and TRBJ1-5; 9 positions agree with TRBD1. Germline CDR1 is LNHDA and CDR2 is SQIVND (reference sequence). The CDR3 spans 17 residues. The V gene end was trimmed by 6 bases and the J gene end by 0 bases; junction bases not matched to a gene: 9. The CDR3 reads CASSNRGLEYSNQPQHF. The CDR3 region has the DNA TGTGCCAGTAGCAACAGGGGGCTGGAATATAGCAATCAGCCCCAGCATTTT. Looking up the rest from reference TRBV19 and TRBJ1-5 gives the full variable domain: DGGITQSPKYLFRKEGQNVTLSCEQNLNHDAMYWYRQDPGQGLRLIYYSQIVNDFQKGDIAEGYSVSREKKESFPLTVTSAQKNPTAFYLCASSNRGLEYSNQPQHFGDGTRLSIL.

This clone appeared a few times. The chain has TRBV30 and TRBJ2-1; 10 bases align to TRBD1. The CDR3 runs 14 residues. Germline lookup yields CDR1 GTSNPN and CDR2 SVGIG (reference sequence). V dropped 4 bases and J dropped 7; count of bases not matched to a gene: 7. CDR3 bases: TGTGCCTGGATCCCGGGACAGGGGAGAAATGAGCAGTTCTTC. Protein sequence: CAWIPGQGRNEQFF.

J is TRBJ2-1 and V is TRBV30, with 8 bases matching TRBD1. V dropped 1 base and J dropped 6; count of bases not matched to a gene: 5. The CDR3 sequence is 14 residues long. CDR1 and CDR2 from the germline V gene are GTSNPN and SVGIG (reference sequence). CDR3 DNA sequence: TGTGCCTGGAGTGGTGGACAGGGATTCAATGAGCAGTTCTTC. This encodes CAWSGGQGFNEQFF.

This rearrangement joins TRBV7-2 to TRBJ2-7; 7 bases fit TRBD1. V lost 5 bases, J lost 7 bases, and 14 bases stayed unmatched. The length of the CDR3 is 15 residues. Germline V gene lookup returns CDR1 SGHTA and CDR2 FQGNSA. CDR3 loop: CASSANRGSLAEQYF. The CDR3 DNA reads TGTGCCAGCAGCGCAAACAGGGGCTCGCTGGCTGAGCAGTACTTC.

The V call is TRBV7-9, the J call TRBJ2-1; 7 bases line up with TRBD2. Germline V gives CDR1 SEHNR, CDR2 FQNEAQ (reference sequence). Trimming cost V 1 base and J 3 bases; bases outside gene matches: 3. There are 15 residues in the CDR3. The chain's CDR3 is CASSLGGGFYNEQFF. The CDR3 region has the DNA TGTGCCAGCAGCTTAGGCGGGGGATTCTACAATGAGCAGTTCTTC.

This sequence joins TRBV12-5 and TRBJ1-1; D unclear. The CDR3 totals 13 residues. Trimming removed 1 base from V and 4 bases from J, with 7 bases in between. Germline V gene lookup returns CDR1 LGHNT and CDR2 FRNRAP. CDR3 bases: TGTGCTAGTGGTTTGGGAGGAAGCACTGAAGCTTTCTTT. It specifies CASGLGGSTEAFF. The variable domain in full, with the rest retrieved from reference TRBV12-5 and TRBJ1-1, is DARVTQTPRHKVTEMGQEVTMRCQPILGHNTVFWYRQTMMQGLELLAYFRNRAPLDDSGMPKDRFSAEMPDATLATLKIQPSEPRDSAVYFCASGLGGSTEAFFGQGTRLTVV.

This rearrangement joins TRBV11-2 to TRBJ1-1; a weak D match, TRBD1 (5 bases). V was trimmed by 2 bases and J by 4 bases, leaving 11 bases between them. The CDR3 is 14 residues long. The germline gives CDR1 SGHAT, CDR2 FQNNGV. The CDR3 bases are TGTGCCAGCAGCTTACCCAGGGCCAGCACTGAAGCTTTCTTT. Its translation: CASSLPRASTEAFF.

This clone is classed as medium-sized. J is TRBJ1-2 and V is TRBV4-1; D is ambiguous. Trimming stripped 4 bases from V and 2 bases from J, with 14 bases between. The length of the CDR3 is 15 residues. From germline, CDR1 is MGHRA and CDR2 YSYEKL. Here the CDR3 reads CASSPEVSGNYGYTF. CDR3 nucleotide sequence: TGCGCCAGCAGCCCCGAGGTATCGGGGAACTATGGCTACACCTTC.

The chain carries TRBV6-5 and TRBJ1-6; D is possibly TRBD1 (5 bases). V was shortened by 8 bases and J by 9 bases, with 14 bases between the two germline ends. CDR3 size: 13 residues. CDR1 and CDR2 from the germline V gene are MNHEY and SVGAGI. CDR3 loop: CASHGHLSSPLHF. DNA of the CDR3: TGTGCCAGCCACGGACACTTAAGTTCACCCCTCCACTTT.